Below, one TCR beta chain is given with its context. CDR1 is KGHSH, CDR2 LQKENI, per germline. Trimming cost V 0 bases and J 6 bases; bases outside gene matches: 6. This CDR3 has 16 amino acids. The sample belongs to a study of Tregs in tolerant kidney transplant recipients. The assay was immunoSEQ multiplex PCR, and TCRdb's table has in-frame clones only and misses some. The data hold 120,000 or so clones, with approximately 90% observed a single time. This receptor was obtained from a human donor in good health. Sequenced material: CD4+ T cells from blood. V usage is TRBV18 and J usage is TRBJ2-7, with 12 bases aligning to TRBD2. Here the CDR3 DNA reads TGTGCCAGCTCACCACCTGGGGGACTAGCGGGCGGCGAGCAGTACTTC. This sequence encodes CASSPPGGLAGGEQYF.